A single sample is the source of the 7 T cell receptor beta chains below, sequenced in a study of T cell responses to AZD1222 COVID-19 vaccine. The repertoire was sequenced with immunoSEQ multiplex PCR; TCRdb's copy has only in-frame clones and lacks some. The table has about 130,000 clones, 90% to 95% seen once. The source material was peripheral blood, sampled on day 0 of AZD1222 vaccination. These receptors all stem from an adult in good health.

The gene calls are TRBV7-2 and TRBJ2-3; D is undetermined. Trimming stripped 3 bases from V and 0 bases from J, with 7 bases between. The CDR3 sequence is 14 residues long. Germline-derived CDR1 and CDR2 are SGHTA and FQGNSA. The CDR3 coding sequence is TGTGCCAGCAGCTTGGGCAGAAGCACAGATACGCAGTATTTT. Translation gives CASSLGRSTDTQYF.

The chain carries TRBV28 and TRBJ1-6; D is unclear. CDR1 is MDHEN and CDR2 is SYDVKM in the germline V gene. The CDR3 sequence is 14 residues long. The V gene lost 6 bases and the J gene lost 8 bases, with 14 bases spanning the gap. CDR3 coding DNA: TGTGCCAGCAGCAAGGGAGGTTGGGATTCACCCCTCCACTTT. It is translated as CASSKGGWDSPLHF. The full variable domain, its missing parts supplied by reference TRBV28 and TRBJ1-6, is DVKVTQSSRYLVKRTGEKVFLECVQDMDHENMFWYRQDPGLGLRLIYFSYDVKMKEKGDIPEGYSVSREKKERFSLILESASTNQTSMYLCASSKGGWDSPLHFGNGTRLTVT.

This clone was seen only once. This chain uses TRBV6-4 with TRBJ2-3, with D perhaps matching TRBD1 or TRBD2 (6 bases each). Germline V CDR1 and CDR2: MRHNA, SNTAGT. This CDR3 contains 16 residues. Trimming took off 0 bases at V and 3 bases at J, with 13 bases between the two ends. The CDR3 DNA follows: TGTGCCAGCAGTGACTCGATCGAGGGGGGAACAGATACGCAGTATTTT. Amino acids: CASSDSIEGGTDTQYF.

This chain uses TRBV2 with TRBJ2-1, with D uncertain. Germline CDR1 is SNHLY and CDR2 is FYNNEI. V was clipped by 10 bases and J by 8 bases, with 15 bases between them. The CDR3 has 12 residues. The CDR3 sequence is CATKQVGDEQFF. The CDR3 nucleotides read TGTGCCACCAAGCAAGTGGGCGATGAGCAGTTCTTC.

V gene TRBV7-2 combines with J gene TRBJ1-1; no clear D. The germline CDR1 and CDR2 sequences are SGHTA and FQGNSA. V lost 1 base to trimming and J lost 6 bases, with 15 bases between them. The CDR3 runs 15 residues. The CDR3 here is CASSLDGRTQAEAFF. CDR3 nucleotides: TGTGCCAGCAGCTTAGACGGCAGAACCCAAGCTGAAGCTTTCTTT.

V and J are TRBV30 and TRBJ1-5, with D perhaps TRBD1 (6 bases). The germline gives CDR1 GTSNPN, CDR2 SVGIG (reference sequence). V lost 4 bases, J lost 3 bases, and 13 bases lay in between. The CDR3 runs 14 residues. CDR3 DNA sequence: TGTGCCTGGACCCCGGACAGTCTCAATCAGCCCCAGCATTTT. It is translated as CAWTPDSLNQPQHF. The complete variable domain, with remaining parts taken from reference TRBV30 and TRBJ1-5, reads SQTIHQWPATLVQPVGSPLSLECTVEGTSNPNLYWYRQAAGRGLQLLFYSVGIGQISSEVPQNLSASRPQDRQFILSSKKLLLSDSGFYLCAWTPDSLNQPQHFGDGTRLSIL.

The J gene is TRBJ1-2, the V gene TRBV5-6; possibly TRBD1 for D (5 bases). CDR1 is SGHDT, CDR2 YYEEEE, per germline. V lost 4 bases and J 8 bases, leaving 18 bases between the germline ends. This CDR3 is 14 amino acids long. The CDR3 DNA follows: TGTGCCAGCAGCGCACTTCCCGGGGCGGGCGGCTACACCTTC. Amino acids: CASSALPGAGGYTF.